This T cell receptor beta chain was recorded in a study of tumor-infiltrating lymphocytes in primary liver carcinoma. Trimming took 0 bases from V and 6 from J, leaving 8 bases between them. The length of the CDR3 is 14 residues. Germline assignment: CDR1 LGHNA and CDR2 YSLEER. Germline DNA was also extracted, and blood RNA derived from unsorted whole blood. Regarding the study as a whole: Tumors had a top-250-clone fraction that was significantly higher than blood (p = 0.039).

The authors made TCR beta cDNA from about 500 ng total RNA with a constant-region primer. Modified slightly, ARM-PCR produced TCR beta libraries over three nested multiplex PCR rounds. With TRBV1-TRBV30 forward primers and a C-beta reverse primer, the first two PCR rounds were run for 10 to 11 cycles each. TCRdb re-analysed the multiplex PCR reads in MiXCR, keeping a single row per CDR3 protein. Found here are approximately 330,000 distinct CDR3 sequences, approximately 64% of them singletons; the top ten hold about 6%. Ten or more counts support this clonotype. Its specificity is not known. What was sequenced was peripheral blood. The gene calls are TRBV4-3 and TRBJ2-2, with D unresolved. The receptor was isolated from a man aged 35 to 55 with primary liver carcinoma and hepatitis B virus infection. CDR3 residues: CASSQDPRAGELFF. CDR3 nucleotides: TGCGCCAGCAGCCAAGATCCCCGGGCCGGGGAGCTGTTTTTT.